Following are 5 T cell receptor beta chains from one sample sequenced in a study of T cell responses to AZD1222 COVID-19 vaccine. The protocol was immunoSEQ multiplex PCR, while the TCRdb copy is restricted to in-frame clones and leaves out a portion. The sample shows more than 80,000 clones, about 90% of them seen only once. This specimen was peripheral blood, taken on day 0 of MenACWY control vaccination. Receptors were obtained from an adult in good health.

This chain links TRBV25-1 with TRBJ1-1; D remains unclear. Germline V lookup: CDR1 MGHDK, CDR2 SYGVNS. V lost 5 bases and J lost 1, with 8 bases in between. The CDR3 sequence is 13 residues long. CDR3 in amino acids: CASSWQKNTEAFF. The CDR3 DNA reads as TGTGCCAGCAGTTGGCAGAAGAACACTGAAGCTTTCTTT.

V gene TRBV7-3 combines with J gene TRBJ1-1, with D possibly matching TRBD1 (5 bases). The V end was cut by 2 bases, the J end by 4 bases, with 8 bases between. CDR1 is SGHTA and CDR2 is FQGTGA in the germline V gene. This CDR3 is built from 13 residues. CDR3 sequence (DNA): TGTGCCAGCAGCTTAGGGGGACCCACTGAAGCTTTCTTT. It yields the protein CASSLGGPTEAFF.

The chain uses TRBV6-5 and TRBJ1-1; TRBD1 matches 8 bases. V lost 6 bases, J lost 4 bases, and 10 bases stayed unmatched. The CDR3 covers 15 residues. Germline CDR1 reads MNHEY; CDR2 reads SVGAGI. The CDR3 spells CASRNSDRDGTEAFF. For the CDR3, the DNA is TGTGCCAGCAGAAACTCGGACAGGGATGGCACTGAAGCTTTCTTT.

This clone was picked up a small number of times. The genes are TRBV19 and TRBJ1-5; 8 nucleotides line up with TRBD1. V was clipped by 5 bases and J by 1 base; unmatched bases: 10. This CDR3 spans 17 amino acids. Per germline, CDR1 LNHDA and CDR2 SQIVND (reference sequence). The CDR3 coding sequence is TGTGCCAGTAGTGCCCCAGGGGGCGGTTGGAGCAATCAGCCCCAGCATTTT. Its protein product is CASSAPGGGWSNQPQHF.

V usage is TRBV7-9 and J usage is TRBJ2-7, with 13 positions matching TRBD2. This CDR3 has 16 amino acids. Germline V gene sequence: CDR1 SEHNR, CDR2 FQNEAQ (reference sequence). Germline trimming cut 5 bases from V and 3 bases from J; bases unmatched to any gene: 7. CDR3 DNA sequence: TGTGCCAGCAGCACGTACAGGACTAGCGGGGGCTACGAGCAGTACTTC. Protein: CASSTYRTSGGYEQYF.